This T cell receptor (beta chain) was sequenced for a study of blood T cell repertoires in COVID-19. Study at large: Some COVID-19 samples were acute and others convalescent; all came from the United States, Italy and Spain. PBMCs, B-cell-depleted T cells, or T cells provided the cDNA or gDNA that made up the material.

Per the original methods: Reference gene primers were amplified, and this amplification served to estimate nucleated cell counts. Repertoires were generated with immunoSEQ multiplex PCR, while TCRdb's copy carries only in-frame clones and drops some. The D gene and trimming were derived from the DNA, and the V and J assignments and clone size from that table. Of about 140,000 clones in the sample, 84% are singletons; the top ten hold approximately 10%. The CDR3 consists of 13 residues. Per germline, CDR1 SGHRS and CDR2 YFSETQ. V gave up 4 bases and J gave up 8 bases, with 15 bases separating them. The V call is TRBV5-1, the J call TRBJ1-1, with D perhaps matching TRBD1 (5 bases). Sequenced sample: peripheral blood. The sequence derives from a man aged 55 to 69 with active or convalescent COVID-19. The CDR3 loop reads CASSTQIQGEAFF. CDR3 DNA: TGCGCCAGCAGCACGCAGATTCAGGGAGAAGCTTTCTTT.